Sequencing of this T cell receptor beta chain was carried out in a study of T cells in Graves' hyperthyroidism and ophthalmopathy. The overall study: Upon initial diagnosis and before any treatment, peripheral blood was collected. General study findings and limits: Clonotypes that were expanded in thyroid above 0.001 mostly appeared in blood too. Before onset, by a median of 6.5 months, the model predicted ophthalmopathy.

The authors deemed Graves' hyperthyroidism stable absent ophthalmopathy progression within 18 months. This clonotype has at least ten counts. The antigen remains unidentified. The germline gives CDR1 ENHRY, CDR2 SYGVKD. Trimming removed 2 bases from V and 2 bases from J; junction bases left unmatched: 4. CDR3 size: 15 residues. RNA transcripts served as the template for amplifying TCR beta CDR3 regions. With the HTBI primer set, the TCR CDR3 went through a first round of RT-PCR. A single record per CDR3 protein comes from TCRdb applying MiXCR to the multiplex PCR reads. The sample records a few hundred thousand distinct CDR3 sequences, 15% to 18% being singletons.

The chain joins TRBV10-3 to TRBJ2-3; 7 bases are shared with TRBD1. The TCR was taken from a woman aged 25 to 39 with Graves' hyperthyroidism. Sequencing input: blood. CDR3: CAISEGDSPTDTQYF. CDR3 nucleotides: TGTGCCATCAGTGAGGGGGACAGTCCCACAGATACGCAGTATTTT.